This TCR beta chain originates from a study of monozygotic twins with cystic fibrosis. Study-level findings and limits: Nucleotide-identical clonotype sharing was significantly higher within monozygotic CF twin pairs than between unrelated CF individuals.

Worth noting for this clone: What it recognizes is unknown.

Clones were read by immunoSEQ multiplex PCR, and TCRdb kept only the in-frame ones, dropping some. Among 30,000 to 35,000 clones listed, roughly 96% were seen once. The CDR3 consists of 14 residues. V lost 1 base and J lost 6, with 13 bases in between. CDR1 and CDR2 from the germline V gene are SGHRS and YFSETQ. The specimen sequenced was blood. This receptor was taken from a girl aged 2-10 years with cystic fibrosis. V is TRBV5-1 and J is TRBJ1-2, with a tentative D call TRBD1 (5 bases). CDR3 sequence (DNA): TGCGCCAGCAGCTTGACTTACACCAGGGATGGCTACACCTTC. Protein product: CASSLTYTRDGYTF.